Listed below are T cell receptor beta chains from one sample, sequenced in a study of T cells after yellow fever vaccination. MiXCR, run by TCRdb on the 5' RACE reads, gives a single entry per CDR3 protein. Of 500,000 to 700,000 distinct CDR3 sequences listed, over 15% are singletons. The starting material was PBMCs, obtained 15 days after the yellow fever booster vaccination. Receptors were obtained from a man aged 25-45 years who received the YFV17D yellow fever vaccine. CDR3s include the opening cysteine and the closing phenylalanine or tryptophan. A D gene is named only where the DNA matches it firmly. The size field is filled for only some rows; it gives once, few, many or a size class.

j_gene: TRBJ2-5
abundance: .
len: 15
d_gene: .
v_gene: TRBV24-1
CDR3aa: CATSDPGRGRETQYF
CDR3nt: TGTGCCACCAGTGATCCCGGCAGGGGCCGGGAGACCCAGTACTTC

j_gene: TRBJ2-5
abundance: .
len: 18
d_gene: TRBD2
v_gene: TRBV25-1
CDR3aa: CASSDFSSGRVVRETQYF
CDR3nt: TGTGCCAGCAGTGATTTTTCCAGCGGGAGGGTAGTGAGGGAGACCCAGTACTTC

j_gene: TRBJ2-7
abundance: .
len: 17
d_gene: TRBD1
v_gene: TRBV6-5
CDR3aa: CASSYGGTGGASYEQYF
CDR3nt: TGTGCCAGCAGTTACGGGGGGACAGGGGGAGCCTCCTACGAGCAGTACTTC

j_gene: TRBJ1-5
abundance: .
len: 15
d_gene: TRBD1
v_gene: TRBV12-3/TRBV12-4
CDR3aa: CASSLPGGIGQPQHF
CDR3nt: TGTGCCAGCAGTCTTCCAGGGGGCATTGGTCAGCCCCAGCATTTT

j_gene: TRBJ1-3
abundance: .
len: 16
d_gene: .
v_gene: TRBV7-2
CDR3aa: CASSLPVRLSGNTIYF
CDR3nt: TGTGCCAGCAGCCTCCCGGTGAGACTCTCTGGAAACACCATATATTTT

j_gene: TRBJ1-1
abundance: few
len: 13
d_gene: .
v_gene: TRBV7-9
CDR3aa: CASSKGTLKQAFF
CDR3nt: TGTGCCAGCAGCAAAGGGACGTTAAAGCAAGCTTTCTTT

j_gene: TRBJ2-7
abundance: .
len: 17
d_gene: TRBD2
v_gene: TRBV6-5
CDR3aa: CASSYSSSGRAPGEQYF
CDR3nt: TGTGCCAGCAGTTACTCGTCTAGCGGGAGAGCCCCTGGCGAGCAGTACTTC

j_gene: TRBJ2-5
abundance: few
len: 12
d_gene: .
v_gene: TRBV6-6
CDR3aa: CASSYLTQTQYF
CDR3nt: TGTGCCAGCAGTTACTTAACACAGACCCAGTACTTC

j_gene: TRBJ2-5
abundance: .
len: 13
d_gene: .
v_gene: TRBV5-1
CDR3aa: CASSLNVQETQYF
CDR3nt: TGCGCCAGCAGCTTGAATGTTCAAGAGACCCAGTACTTC

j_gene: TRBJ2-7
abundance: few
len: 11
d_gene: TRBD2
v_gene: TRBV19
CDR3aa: CASSIGGRPTF
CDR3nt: TGTGCCAGTAGTATCGGCGGGAGGCCTACTTTC

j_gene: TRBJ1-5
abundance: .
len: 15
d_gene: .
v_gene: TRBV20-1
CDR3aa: CSAGKGVLRNQPQHF
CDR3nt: TGCAGTGCTGGGAAGGGGGTATTACGCAATCAGCCCCAGCATTTT

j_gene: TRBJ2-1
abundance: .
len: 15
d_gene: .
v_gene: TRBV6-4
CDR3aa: CASSPSHGYYNEQFF
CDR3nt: TGTGCCAGCAGTCCCTCCCATGGCTACTACAATGAGCAGTTCTTC

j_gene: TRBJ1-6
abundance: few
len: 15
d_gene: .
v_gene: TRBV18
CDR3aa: CASSPVPGVNSPLHF
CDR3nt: TGTGCCAGCTCACCGGTACCGGGTGTTAATTCACCCCTCCACTTT

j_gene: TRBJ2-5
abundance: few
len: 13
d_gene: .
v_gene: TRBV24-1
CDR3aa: CATAGGGSETQYF
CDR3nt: TGTGCCACCGCCGGAGGTGGGAGCGAGACCCAGTACTTC

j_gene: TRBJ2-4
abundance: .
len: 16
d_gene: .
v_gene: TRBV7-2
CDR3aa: CASSLDSAGAKNIQYF
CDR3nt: TGTGCCAGCAGCTTAGATTCGGCGGGAGCCAAAAACATTCAGTACTTC

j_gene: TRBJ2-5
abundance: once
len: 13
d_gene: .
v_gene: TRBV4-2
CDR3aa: CASSQERVETQYF
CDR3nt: TGTGCCAGCAGCCAAGAAAGGGTAGAGACCCAGTACTTC

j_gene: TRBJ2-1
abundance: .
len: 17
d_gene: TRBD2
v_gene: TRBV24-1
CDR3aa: CATSDIPGTSGRNEQFF
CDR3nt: TGTGCCACCAGTGATATCCCCGGGACTAGCGGGAGGAATGAGCAGTTCTTC

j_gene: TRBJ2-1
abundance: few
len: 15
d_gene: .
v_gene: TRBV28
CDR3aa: CASSLGGRSLHEQFF
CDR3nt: TGTGCCAGCAGTTTGGGAGGACGGAGTCTGCATGAGCAGTTCTTC

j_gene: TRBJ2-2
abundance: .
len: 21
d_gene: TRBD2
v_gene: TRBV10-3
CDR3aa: CAISDIPRPGLAGSVTGELFF
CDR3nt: TGTGCCATCAGTGATATCCCCCGACCGGGACTAGCGGGATCGGTCACCGGGGAGCTGTTTTTT

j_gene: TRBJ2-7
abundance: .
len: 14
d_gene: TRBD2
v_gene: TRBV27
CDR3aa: CASSWNSGSGEQYF
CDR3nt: TGTGCCAGCAGTTGGAATAGCGGGAGTGGCGAGCAGTACTTC

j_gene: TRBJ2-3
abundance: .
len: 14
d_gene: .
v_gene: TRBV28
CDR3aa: CASRSAARGDTQYF
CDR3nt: TGTGCCAGCAGGTCGGCTGCGCGAGGGGATACGCAGTATTTT

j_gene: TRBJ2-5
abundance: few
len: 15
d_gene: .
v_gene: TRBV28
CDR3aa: CASSYLWGNEETQYF
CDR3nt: TGTGCCAGCAGCTATCTATGGGGAAATGAGGAGACCCAGTACTTC

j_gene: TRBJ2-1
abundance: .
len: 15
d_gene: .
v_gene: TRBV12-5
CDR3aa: CASGLGRGSYNEQFF
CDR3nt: TGTGCTAGTGGTTTGGGGCGGGGCTCCTACAATGAGCAGTTCTTC

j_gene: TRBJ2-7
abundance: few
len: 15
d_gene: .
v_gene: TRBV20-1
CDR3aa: CSARGEVAAIYEQYF
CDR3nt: TGCAGTGCTAGGGGGGAGGTAGCGGCGATCTACGAGCAGTACTTC

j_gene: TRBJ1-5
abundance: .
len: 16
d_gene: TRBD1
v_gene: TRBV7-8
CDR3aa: CASSKHPGQGYQPQHF
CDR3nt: TGTGCCAGCAGCAAACACCCGGGACAGGGTTATCAGCCCCAGCATTTT